This T cell receptor beta chain was observed in a study of T cells in narcolepsy. V lost 2 bases and J lost 1; bases outside the gene matches: 3. The CDR3 contains 15 residues. Germline V lookup: CDR1 SEHNR, CDR2 FQNEAQ (reference sequence). A remark on this clone: Antigen specificity is unknown.

General study results and limits: Reportedly, autoreactive clonotypes were serially detected in patients' blood but not controls'. Same-patient CSF and blood CD4+ T cell clonotypes included HCRT-specific and TRIB2-specific autoreactive ones.

Clones were read by immunoSEQ multiplex PCR, and TCRdb kept only the in-frame ones, dropping some. The data contain tens of thousands of clones, about four fifths of them singletons. The V gene is TRBV7-9, the J gene TRBJ2-7, with 9 bases aligning to TRBD1. This clonotype originated in a human donor with narcolepsy. The material sequenced was CD45RA- memory CD4+ T cells from PBMCs. The chain's CDR3 is CASSLIGTGSYEQYF. The CDR3 DNA follows: TGTGCCAGCAGCTTAATCGGGACAGGGTCCTACGAGCAGTACTTC.